These 26 T cell receptor beta chains originate from one sample sequenced in a study of blood T cells in healthy people across ages. Together with a sample-barcoded 5' primer, a J-beta primer mix was included in a second PCR lasting about 7 to 11 cycles. TCRdb recomputed calls from the 5' RACE reads with MiXCR, one row per CDR3 protein. In the table there are around 2 million distinct CDR3 sequences, about two fifths of which are singletons. The sequenced material came from blood. The receptors here all came from a human donor in good health.

This clonotype appeared a few times. V is TRBV29-1 and J is TRBJ2-1; 7 bases are a match to TRBD1. The germline CDR1 and CDR2 sequences are SQVTM and ANQGSEA. V lost 7 bases, J lost 3 bases, and 9 bases stayed unmatched. This CDR3 has 14 amino acids. The CDR3 sequence: CSAPTGIDYNEQFF. Here the CDR3 DNA reads TGCAGCGCCCCGACAGGGATAGACTACAATGAGCAGTTCTTC.

This clonotype has a count of ten or more. This chain uses TRBV5-4 with TRBJ2-1; TRBD2 aligns across 13 bases. This CDR3 is 17 amino acids long. The germline V gene has CDR1 SGHNT and CDR2 YYREEE (reference sequence). V gave up 4 bases and J gave up 4 bases; unmatched junction bases: 8. CDR3: CASSRPTGLAGYNEQFF. The CDR3, as DNA: TGTGCCAGCAGCCGGCCAACGGGACTAGCGGGGTACAATGAGCAGTTCTTC.

The chain carries TRBV6-2 or TRBV6-3 and TRBJ1-4; D gene unclear. CDR1 and CDR2 (germline): MNHEY, SVGEGT. The V end lost 2 bases, the J end lost 7 bases, and 14 bases lay between the germline ends. The CDR3 is made up of 15 amino acids. CDR3 in DNA: TGTGCCAGCAGTTACGGGCCTAGGGTTGGTGAAAAACTGTTTTTT. Encoded protein: CASSYGPRVGEKLFF.

The V call is TRBV7-2, the J call TRBJ1-1; D is unresolved. This CDR3 is 13 amino acids long. Trimming left V 1 base short and J 10 bases short, with 13 bases between. Germline CDR1 reads SGHTA; CDR2 reads FQGNSA. This CDR3 reads CASSLETGIRAFF. CDR3 nucleotide sequence: TGTGCCAGCAGCTTAGAAACCGGGATAAGAGCTTTCTTT.

The chain combines TRBV5-1 with TRBJ1-2, with D tentatively TRBD1 (5 bases). V was cut by 6 bases and J by 2 bases, with 17 bases left in between. The CDR3 covers 15 residues. The germline gives CDR1 SGHRS, CDR2 YFSETQ. CDR3 nucleotide sequence: TGCGCCAGCAACTTCAGGGCGGGAGCCAACTATGGCTACACCTTC. Residues: CASNFRAGANYGYTF.

The table lists this clonotype with a count of one. The V call is TRBV4-3, the J call TRBJ2-1; 8 bases map to TRBD2. The CDR3 is made up of 16 amino acids. Trimming took 0 bases from V and 9 from J; bases not matched to a gene: 10. CDR1 is LGHNA and CDR2 is YSLEER in the germline V gene. The CDR3 reads CASSQEAGGPRGEQFF. The DNA for the CDR3 is TGCGCCAGCAGCCAAGAGGCGGGGGGCCCCCGCGGTGAGCAGTTCTTC.

V gene TRBV7-9 combines with J gene TRBJ2-7; D gene unclear. This CDR3 is 12 amino acids long. Trimming took 5 bases from V and 7 from J, leaving 12 bases between them. Germline CDR1 is SEHNR and CDR2 is FQNEAQ (reference sequence). The CDR3 spells CASSKSTAEQYF. The CDR3 DNA is TGTGCCAGCAGCAAATCCACGGCGGAGCAGTACTTC.

The chain has TRBV20-1 and TRBJ2-3; 7 nucleotides align to TRBD1. CDR3 length equals 13 residues. V was clipped by 6 bases and J by 1 base; unmatched bases: 4. CDR1 is DFQATT and CDR2 is SNEGSKA in the germline V gene (reference sequence). CDR3 residues: CSAHRGGTDTQYF. The DNA for the CDR3 is TGCAGTGCCCACAGGGGTGGCACAGATACGCAGTATTTT.

The chain combines TRBV29-1 with TRBJ1-2, with a weak D call TRBD1 (6 bases). The CDR3 contains 13 residues. Trimming pared 4 bases from V and 8 bases from J, leaving 17 bases between. CDR1 is SQVTM and CDR2 is ANQGSEA in the germline V gene. The CDR3 bases are TGCAGCGTTGGGGGGCTTCGACCAGCGGGCTACACCTTC. The encoded protein is CSVGGLRPAGYTF. Drawing the rest from reference TRBV29-1 and TRBJ1-2, the complete variable domain is SAVISQKPSRDICQRGTSLTIQCQVDSQVTMMFWYRQQPGQSLTLIATANQGSEATYESGFVIDKFPISRPNLTFSTLTVSNMSPEDSSIYLCSVGGLRPAGYTFGSGTRLTVV.

Worth noting for this clonotype: At one end, the junction sequence differs from germline, possibly due to a read error. The rearrangement joins TRBV5-1 to TRBJ2-3; 8 nucleotides agree with TRBD2. CDR1 is SGHRS and CDR2 is YFSETQ in the germline V gene. The CDR3 covers 14 residues. Here the CDR3 reads CASSFSGGGDTQYF. The CDR3, as DNA: TGTGCCAGCAGTTTCTCGGGGGGGGGAGATACGCAGTATTTT.

This clonotype was seen only a few times. The gene calls are TRBV7-6 and TRBJ1-2, with D unresolved. CDR3 length: 13 residues. Germline V lookup: CDR1 SGHVS, CDR2 FNYEAQ. Trimming took 3 bases from V and 3 from J, leaving 8 bases between them. The chain's CDR3 is CASSFAQDYGYTF. As DNA, the CDR3 is TGTGCCAGCAGCTTTGCCCAGGACTATGGCTACACCTTC.

In this sample, this clonotype turned up a few times. The chain has TRBV6-6 and TRBJ1-1; no reliable D call. The CDR3 contains 16 residues. Trimming took off 0 bases at V and 5 bases at J, with 16 bases between the two ends. The V gene's germline CDR1 is MNHNY and CDR2 SVGAGI (reference sequence). For the CDR3, the DNA is TGTGCCAGCAGTTACTCGTCAACGGTTCTCGGTACTGAAGCTTTCTTT. Its translation: CASSYSSTVLGTEAFF.

The chain uses TRBV5-1 and TRBJ2-7; D possibly corresponds to TRBD1 (6 bases). Germline CDR1 reads SGHRS; CDR2 reads YFSETQ. Trimming removed 0 bases at V and 5 bases at J, with 12 bases between. The CDR3 totals 14 residues. In DNA, the CDR3 is TGCGCCAGCAGCTTGGGGGACAACCCCCACGAGCAGTACTTC. This translates into CASSLGDNPHEQYF.

CDR3 protein: CASSQGQYDLYEQYF. DNA of the CDR3: TGTGCCAGCAGCCAAGGACAGTACGATCTTTACGAGCAGTACTTC. The V gene is TRBV6-2 or TRBV6-3, the J gene TRBJ2-7; D is perhaps TRBD1 (6 bases). V lost 6 bases to trimming and J lost 4 bases, with 19 bases between them. The V gene's germline CDR1 is MNHEY and CDR2 SVGEGT. The CDR3 consists of 15 residues.

Details on this clonotype: Given a much more abundant clone one base away, this may be a read error. The chain links TRBV15 to TRBJ2-1, with 7 bases identical to TRBD2. The germline gives CDR1 LNHNV, CDR2 YYDKDF (reference sequence). The CDR3 is 13 amino acids. Here the CDR3 reads CTTSARGKETQFF. The CDR3 DNA follows: TGTACCACCTCTGCGCGGGGGAAAGAGACCCAGTTCTTC.

This clonotype was counted between two and nine times. The V and J genes are TRBV6-2 or TRBV6-3 and TRBJ2-1; TRBD2 aligns across 9 bases. The germline gives CDR1 MNHEY, CDR2 SVGEGT. The CDR3 is made up of 15 amino acids. J was trimmed by 6 bases and V by 3 bases; bases with no gene match: 6. The CDR3 bases are TGTGCCAGCAGTTATGTAGGGACTAGCCCCAATGAGCAGTTCTTC. Translating it yields CASSYVGTSPNEQFF.

The CDR3 nucleotides read TGTGCCCTCTGCCCCGTTATACAGGGTCGGGATAGCAATCAGCCCCAGCATTTT. Protein: CALCPVIQGRDSNQPQHF. The chain joins TRBV5-6 to TRBJ1-5; possibly TRBD1 for D (6 bases). V lost 10 bases and J lost 0, with 26 bases in between. The CDR3 length is 18 residues. The germline gives CDR1 SGHDT, CDR2 YYEEEE.

V is TRBV14 and J is TRBJ1-2, with D possibly being TRBD1 (6 bases). V was pared by 2 bases and J by 10 bases, with 14 bases between. This CDR3 is built from 13 residues. CDR1 and CDR2 from the germline V gene are SGHDN and FVKESK. The CDR3 coding sequence is TGTGCCAGCAGCCAAAGACGGGACACCGTCTACACCTTC. Translated, it gives CASSQRRDTVYTF.

Here the CDR3 DNA reads TGCGCCAGCAGCTTGGTTTTTCACGAAAGCTCCTACGAGCAGTACTTC. Residues: CASSLVFHESSYEQYF. This chain links TRBV5-1 with TRBJ2-7; no clear D gene. Trimming pared 0 bases from V and 0 bases from J, leaving 13 bases between. The germline V gene has CDR1 SGHRS and CDR2 YFSETQ. CDR3 length: 16 amino acids. The complete variable domain, with remaining parts taken from reference TRBV5-1 and TRBJ2-7, reads KAGVTQTPRYLIKTRGQQVTLSCSPISGHRSVSWYQQTPGQGLQFLFEYFSETQRNKGNFPGRFSGRQFSNSRSEMNVSTLELGDSALYLCASSLVFHESSYEQYFGPGTRLTVT.

This clonotype was seen once. One junction end disagrees with the germline gene, perhaps due to a read error. The rearrangement joins TRBV5-1 to TRBJ1-1; maybe TRBD1 (5 bases). Per the germline V gene, CDR1 is SGHRS and CDR2 is YFSETQ. This CDR3 has 18 residues. CDR3 in DNA: TGCGCCGGCAGCTTGGATTCCAGGCAGGGACCGATGAACACTGAAGCTTTCTTT. Translated: CAGSLDSRQGPMNTEAFF.

Only a few counts were recorded for this clonotype. This chain joins TRBV20-1 and TRBJ2-1; 10 nucleotides align to TRBD2. Germline V gene sequence: CDR1 DFQATT, CDR2 SNEGSKA (reference sequence). The CDR3 is 16 residues long. V shed 5 bases and J 0 bases; nucleotides not matched to a gene: 7. The chain's CDR3 is CSARGSGGSSYNEQFF. The DNA of the CDR3 is TGCAGTGCTCGGGGTAGCGGGGGGTCCTCCTACAATGAGCAGTTCTTC.

This clonotype was recorded once. This chain joins TRBV4-2 and TRBJ2-5, with 7 bases matching TRBD1. The J call is uncertain, as TRBJ2-7 better fits the DNA end. CDR3 length equals 14 residues. The germline V gene has CDR1 LGHNA and CDR2 YNFKEQ. CDR3 loop: CASSRRTGTLEQYF. CDR3 nucleotide sequence: TGTGCCAGCAGCCGCCGGACAGGTACACTCGAGCAGTACTTC.

V usage is TRBV7-2 and J usage is TRBJ1-1, with D perhaps matching TRBD1 (6 bases). V lost 5 bases, J lost 2 bases, and 15 bases lay in between. The length of the CDR3 is 15 residues. Germline CDR1 is SGHTA and CDR2 is FQGNSA. DNA for the CDR3: TGTGCCAGCAGCCCGACGGACAGACCTAACACTGAAGCTTTCTTT. This encodes CASSPTDRPNTEAFF.

CDR3 DNA sequence: TGTGCCAGCAGCTTAGACGGGGGGGTGGCAGATACGCAGTATTTT. Protein product: CASSLDGGVADTQYF. The chain is built from TRBV7-2 and TRBJ2-3; the match to TRBD2 covers 8 bases. Germline V gene data show CDR1 as SGHTA and CDR2 as FQGNSA. V lost 1 base, J lost 4 bases, and 4 bases stayed unmatched. This CDR3 region has 15 residues.

The chain combines TRBV10-3 with TRBJ2-1, with TRBD1 identical over 9 bases. The J segment lost 8 bases and the V segment lost 9 bases, leaving 11 bases of the junction unmatched. CDR1 is ENHRY and CDR2 is SYGVKD in the germline V gene. The CDR3 spans 14 residues. In DNA, the CDR3 is TGTGCCATTATGATGGGACAGGGAATTTATGAGCAGTTCTTC. Translating gives CAIMMGQGIYEQFF.

This clonotype has more than one count but fewer than ten. V gene TRBV2 combines with J gene TRBJ2-5; D is possibly TRBD1 (5 bases). The CDR3 consists of 14 residues. Germline CDR1 reads SNHLY; CDR2 reads FYNNEI. The V end lost 1 base, the J end lost 5 bases, and 11 bases lay between the germline ends. The CDR3 loop is CASSEGRVEETQYF. Written as DNA, the CDR3 is TGTGCCAGCAGTGAAGGCAGGGTGGAGGAGACCCAGTACTTC. Variable domain in full (rest from reference TRBV2 and TRBJ2-5): EPEVTQTPSHQVTQMGQEVILRCVPISNHLYFYWYRQILGQKVEFLVSFYNNEISEKSEIFDDQFSVERPDGSNFTLKIRSTKLEDSAMYFCASSEGRVEETQYFGPGTRLLVL.